One and the same sample provided the 3 T cell receptor beta chains below, sequenced in a study of shared clonotypes between healthy human individuals. This table comes from immunoSEQ multiplex PCR, and its TCRdb copy is limited to in-frame clones, with some not included. The sample carries around 510,000 clones, 90% to 97% recorded once. The sequenced material came from naive CD4+ T cells sorted from blood. Subset meaning: CD45RA+ positively selected. The receptors were sampled from a woman aged 25 to 45 in good health.

The chain uses TRBV11-2 and TRBJ2-1; tentatively, D is TRBD2 (6 bases). Trimming took 4 bases from V and 6 from J, leaving 16 bases between them. CDR3 length equals 15 residues. Germline CDR1 and CDR2: SGHAT and FQNNGV. Written as DNA, the CDR3 is TGTGCCAGCAGCTCTCAGGAGGGGTGGATCAATGAGCAGTTCTTC. Encoded protein: CASSSQEGWINEQFF. The full variable domain, completed using reference TRBV11-2 and TRBJ2-1, is EAGVAQSPRYKIIEKRQSVAFWCNPISGHATLYWYQQILGQGPKLLIQFQNNGVVDDSQLPKDRFSAERLKGVDSTLKIQPAKLEDSAVYLCASSSQEGWINEQFFGPGTRLTVL.

A note on this clone: The same CDR3 arises from other DNA sequences in this sample as well. The chain joins TRBV28 to TRBJ1-2; unclear D gene. Germline V gives CDR1 MDHEN, CDR2 SYDVKM. The CDR3 consists of 13 residues. Trimming shortened V by 5 bases and J by 2 bases, and 9 bases separated the two germline ends. CDR3 bases: TGTGCCAGCAGTGGCCCACCCAACTATGGCTACACCTTC. Translating gives CASSGPPNYGYTF.

J is TRBJ2-6 and V is TRBV19; TRBD1 agrees at 10 bases. V was pared by 5 bases and J by 7 bases, with 5 bases of the junction left unmatched. The CDR3 is made up of 15 amino acids. Germline CDR1 is LNHDA and CDR2 is SQIVND (reference sequence). CDR3 DNA sequence: TGTGCCAGTAGTGACCCGACAGGGGGCGCCAACGTCCTGACTTTC. This codes for CASSDPTGGANVLTF.